This T cell receptor (beta chain) was observed in a study of blood T cells in healthy people across ages. This clonotype showed up just a few times. Antigen unknown. Germline V gene lookup returns CDR1 WSHSY and CDR2 SAAADI. J gave up 4 bases and V 0 bases, and 8 bases lay outside the gene matches. The CDR3 loop spans 17 amino acids. Next came a second PCR, run for about 7 to 11 cycles, which used a sample-barcoded 5' primer along with a J-beta primer mix. Each cDNA molecule was tagged by a template-switch adaptor with 12 random nucleotides. TCRdb reprocessed the 5' RACE reads with MiXCR, giving one entry per CDR3 protein. There are more than 800,000 distinct CDR3 sequences in the sample; around 45% occur only once, and approximately 17% lies in the top ten. Broader study findings: With donor CMV status unknown, expanded clonotype changes were possibly confounded.

This chain connects TRBV10-2 to TRBJ2-1; TRBD2 agrees at 8 bases. Input material: blood. The clonotype originates from a woman in her fifties or sixties in good health. The CDR3 region has the DNA TGCGCCAGCAGTGAGTCGTGGGCTAGCGGGTTTTACAATGAGCAGTTCTTC. This codes for CASSESWASGFYNEQFF.